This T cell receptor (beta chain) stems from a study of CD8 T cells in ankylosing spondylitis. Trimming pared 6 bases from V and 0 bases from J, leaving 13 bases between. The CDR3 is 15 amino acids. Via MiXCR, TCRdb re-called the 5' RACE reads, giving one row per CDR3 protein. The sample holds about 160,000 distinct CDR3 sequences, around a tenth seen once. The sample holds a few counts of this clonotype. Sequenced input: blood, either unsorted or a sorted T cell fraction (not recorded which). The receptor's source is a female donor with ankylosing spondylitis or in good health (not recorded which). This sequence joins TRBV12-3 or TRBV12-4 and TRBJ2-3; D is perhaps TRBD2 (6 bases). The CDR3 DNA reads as TGTGCCAGCAGCCGCGGGATTACTAGCACAGATACGCAGTATTTT. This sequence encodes CASSRGITSTDTQYF.